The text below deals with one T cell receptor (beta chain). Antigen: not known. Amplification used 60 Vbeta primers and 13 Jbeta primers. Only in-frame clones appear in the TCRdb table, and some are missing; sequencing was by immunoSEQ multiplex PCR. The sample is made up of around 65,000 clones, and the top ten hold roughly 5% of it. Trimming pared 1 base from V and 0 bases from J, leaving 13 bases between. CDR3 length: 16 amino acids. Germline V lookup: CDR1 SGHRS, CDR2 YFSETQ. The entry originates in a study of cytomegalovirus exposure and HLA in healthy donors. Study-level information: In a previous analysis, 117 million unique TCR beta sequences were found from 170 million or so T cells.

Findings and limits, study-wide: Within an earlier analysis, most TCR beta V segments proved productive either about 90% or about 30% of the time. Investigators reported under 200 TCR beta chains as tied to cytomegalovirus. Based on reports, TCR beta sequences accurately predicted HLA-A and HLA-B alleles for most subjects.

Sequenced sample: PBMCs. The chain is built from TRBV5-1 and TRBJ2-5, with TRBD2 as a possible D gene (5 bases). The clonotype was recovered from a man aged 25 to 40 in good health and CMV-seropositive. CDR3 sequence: CASSLRRAPYQETQYF. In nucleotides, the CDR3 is TGCGCCAGCAGCTTGAGGCGGGCCCCGTACCAAGAGACCCAGTACTTC. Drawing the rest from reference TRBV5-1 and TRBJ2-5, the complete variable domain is KAGVTQTPRYLIKTRGQQVTLSCSPISGHRSVSWYQQTPGQGLQFLFEYFSETQRNKGNFPGRFSGRQFSNSRSEMNVSTLELGDSALYLCASSLRRAPYQETQYFGPGTRLLVL.